The 8 T cell receptor beta chains below come from one sample, sequenced in a study of radiotherapy plus CTLA-4 blockade in lung cancer. The repertoire was sequenced with immunoSEQ multiplex PCR; TCRdb's copy has only in-frame clones and lacks some. The sample gives 56,000 or so clones, less than 80% of which show up once; approximately 17% is in the top ten. The specimen was peripheral blood, collected from a patient treated with radiotherapy plus ipilimumab. The receptors here all came from a human donor with non-small cell lung cancer who had a complete response to radiotherapy plus ipilimumab.

A single count supports this clone. The chain couples TRBV5-1 to TRBJ1-6, with 9 bases identical to TRBD1. J was trimmed by 8 bases and V by 4 bases; bases with no gene match: 10. CDR1 and CDR2 from the germline V gene are SGHRS and YFSETQ. This CDR3 comprises 16 residues. The CDR3 region has the DNA TGCGCCAGCAGCCGAGGCCCGGGACAGGGTTATTCACCCCTCCACTTT. Encoded protein: CASSRGPGQGYSPLHF.

The rearrangement links TRBV19 to TRBJ2-2; the D is unclear. This CDR3 has 13 amino acids. Between the trimmed V and J ends, which lost 5 bases and 9 bases, there was a span of 13 bases. Germline V gene lookup returns CDR1 LNHDA and CDR2 SQIVND (reference sequence). CDR3: CASSELVSRELFF. The CDR3 coding sequence is TGTGCCAGTAGTGAGTTAGTGAGCAGGGAGCTGTTTTTT.

In its sample, this clone was seen a few times. The chain combines TRBV7-2 with TRBJ1-1; maybe TRBD1 (6 bases). This CDR3 spans 17 amino acids. The V gene lost 1 base and the J gene lost 4 bases, with 19 bases spanning the gap. CDR1 and CDR2 (germline): SGHTA, FQGNSA. The CDR3 spells CASSLGVGGARGTEAFF. Here the CDR3 DNA reads TGTGCCAGCAGCTTAGGTGTGGGGGGGGCGCGAGGCACTGAAGCTTTCTTT.

V usage is TRBV30 and J usage is TRBJ1-4, with a weak D call TRBD1 (6 bases). Trimming cost V 4 bases and J 6 bases, with 24 bases left between them. This CDR3 is 17 amino acids long. Germline CDR1 reads GTSNPN; CDR2 reads SVGIG (reference sequence). The CDR3 region has the DNA TGTGCCTGGACCAAATGGGGGGGGCAGATAGTGGATGAAAAACTGTTTTTT. It is translated as CAWTKWGGQIVDEKLFF.

The rearrangement uses TRBV30 and TRBJ2-2; the match to TRBD1 covers 8 bases. V was pared by 3 bases and J by 6 bases, with 9 bases of the junction left unmatched. Germline V gives CDR1 GTSNPN, CDR2 SVGIG (reference sequence). The CDR3 totals 15 residues. CDR3 bases: TGTGCCTGGAGCGAAACCCAGGGGGCCCCCGGGGAGCTGTTTTTT. Translated: CAWSETQGAPGELFF.

This sequence joins TRBV10-3 and TRBJ2-7, with D possibly being TRBD1 (6 bases). V shed 5 bases and J shed 3 bases, with 11 bases lying between them. This CDR3 has 13 amino acids. The V gene's germline CDR1 is ENHRY and CDR2 SYGVKD. CDR3 in amino acids: CAISPDSNYEQYV. The CDR3 DNA reads TGTGCCATCAGTCCGGACAGTAACTACGAGCAGTACGTC.

This chain connects TRBV18 to TRBJ1-1; the D is unclear. V gave up 0 bases and J gave up 1 base, with 12 bases separating them. The CDR3 is made up of 16 amino acids. Germline loops: CDR1 KGHSH, CDR2 LQKENI. The CDR3: CASSPPRASGNTEAFF. CDR3 sequence (DNA): TGTGCCAGCTCACCACCTCGTGCCTCAGGGAACACTGAAGCTTTCTTT.

The chain recombines TRBV11-2 with TRBJ2-1; 10 nucleotides align to TRBD1. Germline V lookup: CDR1 SGHAT, CDR2 FQNNGV. The CDR3 loop spans 15 amino acids. Germline trimming cut 5 bases from V and 4 bases from J; bases unmatched to any gene: 5. Here the CDR3 DNA reads TGTGCCAGCAGCCGACAGGGGGCCGAATACAATGAGCAGTTCTTC. Translated: CASSRQGAEYNEQFF.